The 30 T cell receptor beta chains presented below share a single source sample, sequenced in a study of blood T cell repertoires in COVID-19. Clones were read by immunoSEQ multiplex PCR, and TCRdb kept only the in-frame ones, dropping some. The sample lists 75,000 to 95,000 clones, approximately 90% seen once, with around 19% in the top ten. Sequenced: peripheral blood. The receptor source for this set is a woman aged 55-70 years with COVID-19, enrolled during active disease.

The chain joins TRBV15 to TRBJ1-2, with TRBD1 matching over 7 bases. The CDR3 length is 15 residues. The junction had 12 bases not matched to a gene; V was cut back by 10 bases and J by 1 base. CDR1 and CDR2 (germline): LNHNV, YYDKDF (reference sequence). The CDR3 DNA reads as TGTGCCAGCTCTTATCCAGGGGGTCTTAACTATGGCTACACCTTC. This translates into CASSYPGGLNYGYTF.

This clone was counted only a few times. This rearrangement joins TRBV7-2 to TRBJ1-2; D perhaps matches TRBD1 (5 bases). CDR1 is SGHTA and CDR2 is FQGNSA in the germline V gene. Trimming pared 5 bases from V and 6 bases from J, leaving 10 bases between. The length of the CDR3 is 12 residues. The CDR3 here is CASSTGTHGYTF. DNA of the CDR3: TGTGCCAGCAGCACAGGTACCCATGGCTACACCTTC.

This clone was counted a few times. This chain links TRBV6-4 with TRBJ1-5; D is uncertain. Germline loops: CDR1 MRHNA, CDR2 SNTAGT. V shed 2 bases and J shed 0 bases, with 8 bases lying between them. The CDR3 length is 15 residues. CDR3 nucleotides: TGTGCCAGCAGTGACCGAGCGGGTAGCAATCAGCCCCAGCATTTT. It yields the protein CASSDRAGSNQPQHF.

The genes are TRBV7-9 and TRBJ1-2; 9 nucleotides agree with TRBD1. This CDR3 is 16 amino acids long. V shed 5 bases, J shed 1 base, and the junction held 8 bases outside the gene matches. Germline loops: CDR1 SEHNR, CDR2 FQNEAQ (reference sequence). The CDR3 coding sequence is TGTGCCAGCAGCGCGGGACAGGGAGGAATTAACTATGGCTACACCTTC. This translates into CASSAGQGGINYGYTF.

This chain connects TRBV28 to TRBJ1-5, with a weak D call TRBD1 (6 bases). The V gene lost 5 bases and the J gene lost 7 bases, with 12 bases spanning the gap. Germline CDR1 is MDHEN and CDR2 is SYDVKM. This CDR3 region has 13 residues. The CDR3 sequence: CASSEGGRQPQHF. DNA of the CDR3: TGTGCCAGCAGTGAGGGGGGGAGGCAGCCCCAGCATTTT.

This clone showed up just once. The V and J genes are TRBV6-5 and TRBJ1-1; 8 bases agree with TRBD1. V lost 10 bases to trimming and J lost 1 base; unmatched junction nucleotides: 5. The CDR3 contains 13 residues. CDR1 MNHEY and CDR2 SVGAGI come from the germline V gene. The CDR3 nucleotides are TGTGCCACCCCGGGACAGGCGAACACTGAAGCTTTCTTT. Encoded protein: CATPGQANTEAFF.

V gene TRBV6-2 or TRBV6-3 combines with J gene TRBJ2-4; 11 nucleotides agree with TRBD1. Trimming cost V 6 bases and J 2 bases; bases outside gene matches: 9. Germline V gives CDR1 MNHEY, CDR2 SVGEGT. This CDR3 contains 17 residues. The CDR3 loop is CASSTPRDRGSKNIQYF. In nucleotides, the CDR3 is TGTGCCAGCAGCACTCCCCGGGACAGGGGGTCCAAAAACATTCAGTACTTC.

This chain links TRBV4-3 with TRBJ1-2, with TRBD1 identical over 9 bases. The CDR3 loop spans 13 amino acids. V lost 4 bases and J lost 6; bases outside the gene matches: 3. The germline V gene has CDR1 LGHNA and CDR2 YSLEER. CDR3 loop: CASSLWTGDGYTF. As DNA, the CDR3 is TGCGCCAGCAGCCTTTGGACAGGGGATGGCTACACCTTC.

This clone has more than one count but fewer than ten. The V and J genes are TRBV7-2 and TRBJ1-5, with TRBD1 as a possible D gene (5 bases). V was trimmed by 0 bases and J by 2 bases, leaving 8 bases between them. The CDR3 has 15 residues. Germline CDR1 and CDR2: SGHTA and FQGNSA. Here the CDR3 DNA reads TGTGCCAGCAGCTTAGCTGACAGAGGCAATCAGCCCCAGCATTTT. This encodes CASSLADRGNQPQHF.

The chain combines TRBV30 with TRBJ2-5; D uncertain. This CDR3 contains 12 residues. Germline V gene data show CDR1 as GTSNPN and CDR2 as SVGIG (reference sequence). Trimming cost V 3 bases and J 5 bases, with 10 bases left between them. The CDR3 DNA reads TGTGCCTGGAGCCAGACCAGGGAGACCCAGTACTTC. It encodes CAWSQTRETQYF.

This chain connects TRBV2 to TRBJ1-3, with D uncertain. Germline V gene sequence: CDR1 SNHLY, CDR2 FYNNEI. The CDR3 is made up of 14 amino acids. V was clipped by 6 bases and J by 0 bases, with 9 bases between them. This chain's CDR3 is CASSREGSGNTIYF. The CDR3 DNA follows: TGTGCCAGCAGCCGGGAAGGCTCTGGAAACACCATATATTTT.

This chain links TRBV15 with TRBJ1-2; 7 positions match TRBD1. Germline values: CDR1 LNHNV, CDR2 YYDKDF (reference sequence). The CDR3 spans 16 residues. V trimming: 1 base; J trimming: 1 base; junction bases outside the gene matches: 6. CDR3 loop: CATSRVSGQRNYGYTF. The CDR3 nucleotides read TGTGCCACCAGCAGAGTATCGGGACAGCGTAACTATGGCTACACCTTC.

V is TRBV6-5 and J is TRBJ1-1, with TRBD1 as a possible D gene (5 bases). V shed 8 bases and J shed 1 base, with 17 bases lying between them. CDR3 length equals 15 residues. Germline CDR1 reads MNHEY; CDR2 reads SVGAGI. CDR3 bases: TGTGCCAGCTTTCGGGGCGGGGCTACGAACACTGAAGCTTTCTTT. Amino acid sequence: CASFRGGATNTEAFF.

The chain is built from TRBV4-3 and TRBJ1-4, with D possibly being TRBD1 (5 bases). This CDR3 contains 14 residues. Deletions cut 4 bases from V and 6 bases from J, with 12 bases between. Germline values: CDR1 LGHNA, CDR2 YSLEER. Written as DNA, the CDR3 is TGCGCCAGCAGCCCCAGGGTTGTAGATGAAAAACTGTTTTTT. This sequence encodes CASSPRVVDEKLFF.

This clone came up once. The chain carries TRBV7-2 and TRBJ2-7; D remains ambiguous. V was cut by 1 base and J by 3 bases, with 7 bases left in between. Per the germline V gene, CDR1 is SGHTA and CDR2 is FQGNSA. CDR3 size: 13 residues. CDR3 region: CASSLGVRYEQYF. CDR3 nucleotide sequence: TGTGCCAGCAGCTTAGGTGTCCGCTACGAGCAGTACTTC. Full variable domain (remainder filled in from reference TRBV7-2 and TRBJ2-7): GAGVSQSPSNKVTEKGKDVELRCDPISGHTALYWYRQSLGQGLEFLIYFQGNSAPDKSGLPSDRFSAERTGGSVSTLTIQRTQQEDSAVYLCASSLGVRYEQYFGPGTRLTVT.

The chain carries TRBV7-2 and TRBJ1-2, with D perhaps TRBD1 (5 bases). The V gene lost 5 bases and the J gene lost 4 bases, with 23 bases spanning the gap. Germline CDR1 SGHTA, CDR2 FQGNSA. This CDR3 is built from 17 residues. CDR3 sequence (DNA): TGTGCCAGCAGCCCGCTCGTCGGGGGGGTAGTAGGCTATGGCTACACCTTC. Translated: CASSPLVGGVVGYGYTF.

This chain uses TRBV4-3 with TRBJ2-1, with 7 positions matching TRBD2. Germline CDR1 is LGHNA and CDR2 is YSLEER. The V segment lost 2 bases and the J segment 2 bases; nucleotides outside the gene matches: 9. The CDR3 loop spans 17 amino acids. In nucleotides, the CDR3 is TGCGCCAGCAGCCAATTGTGGGCTAGCGGAACCTACAATGAGCAGTTCTTC. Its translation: CASSQLWASGTYNEQFF.

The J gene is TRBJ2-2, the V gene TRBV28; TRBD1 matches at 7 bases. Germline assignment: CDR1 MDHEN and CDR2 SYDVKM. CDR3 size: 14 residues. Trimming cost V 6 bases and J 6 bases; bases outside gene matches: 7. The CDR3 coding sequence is TGTGCCAGCAGCGAAAACAGGGGTGCCGGGGAGCTGTTTTTT. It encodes CASSENRGAGELFF.

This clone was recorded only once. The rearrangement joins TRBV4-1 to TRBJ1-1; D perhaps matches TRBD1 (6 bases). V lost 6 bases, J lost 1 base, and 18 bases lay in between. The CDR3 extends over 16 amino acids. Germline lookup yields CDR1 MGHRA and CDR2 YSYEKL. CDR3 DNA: TGCGCCAGCAGATCCAACCGGGGGGCGCGGAACACTGAAGCTTTCTTT. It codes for CASRSNRGARNTEAFF.

In DNA form, the CDR3 reads TGTGCCAGCAGTTCGCGGGGGGGCGAAGATACGCAGTATTTT. Its translation: CASSSRGGEDTQYF. The genes are TRBV13 and TRBJ2-3; 9 bases match TRBD2. The CDR3 is 14 residues long. Germline lookup yields CDR1 PRHDT and CDR2 FYEKMQ (reference sequence). After removal of 6 bases from V and 5 bases from J, the junction contained 6 bases not matched to a gene.

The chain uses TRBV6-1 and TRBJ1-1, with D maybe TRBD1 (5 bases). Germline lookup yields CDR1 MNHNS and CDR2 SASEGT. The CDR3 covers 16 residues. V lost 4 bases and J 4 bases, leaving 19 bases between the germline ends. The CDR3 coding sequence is TGTGCCAGCAGTGCCGAGAGGACAAGGGTCGGCACTGAAGCTTTCTTT. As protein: CASSAERTRVGTEAFF.

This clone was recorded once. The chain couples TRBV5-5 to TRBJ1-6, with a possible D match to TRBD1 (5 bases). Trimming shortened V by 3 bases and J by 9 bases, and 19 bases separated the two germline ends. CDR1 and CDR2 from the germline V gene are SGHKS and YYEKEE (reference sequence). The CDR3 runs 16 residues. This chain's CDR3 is CASSSSPPGLSSPLHF. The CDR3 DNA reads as TGTGCCAGCAGCTCCTCCCCGCCGGGACTTTCTTCACCCCTCCACTTT.

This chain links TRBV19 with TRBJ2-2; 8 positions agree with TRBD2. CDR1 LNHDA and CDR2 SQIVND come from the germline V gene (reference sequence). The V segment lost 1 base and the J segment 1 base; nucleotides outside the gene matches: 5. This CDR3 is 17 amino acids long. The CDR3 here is CASSIGRGVLNTGELFF. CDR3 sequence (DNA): TGTGCCAGTAGTATAGGGCGGGGGGTCCTGAACACCGGGGAGCTGTTTTTT. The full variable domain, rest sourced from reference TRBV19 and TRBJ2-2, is DGGITQSPKYLFRKEGQNVTLSCEQNLNHDAMYWYRQDPGQGLRLIYYSQIVNDFQKGDIAEGYSVSREKKESFPLTVTSAQKNPTAFYLCASSIGRGVLNTGELFFGEGSRLTVL.

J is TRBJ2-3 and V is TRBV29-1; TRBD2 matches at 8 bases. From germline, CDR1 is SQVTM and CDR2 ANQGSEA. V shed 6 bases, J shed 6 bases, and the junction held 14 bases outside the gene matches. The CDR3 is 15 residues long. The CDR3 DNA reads TGCAGCGTCATGCCCCAGCGGGGGCCGGGGGATACGCAGTATTTT. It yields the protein CSVMPQRGPGDTQYF.

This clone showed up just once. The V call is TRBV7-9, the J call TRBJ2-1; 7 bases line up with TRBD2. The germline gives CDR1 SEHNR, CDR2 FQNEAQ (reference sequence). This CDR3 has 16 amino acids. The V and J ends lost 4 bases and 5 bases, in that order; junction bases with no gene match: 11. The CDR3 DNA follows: TGTGCCAGCAGCTGGCCGAAGGGACTACCAGACAATGAGCAGTTCTTC. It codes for CASSWPKGLPDNEQFF.

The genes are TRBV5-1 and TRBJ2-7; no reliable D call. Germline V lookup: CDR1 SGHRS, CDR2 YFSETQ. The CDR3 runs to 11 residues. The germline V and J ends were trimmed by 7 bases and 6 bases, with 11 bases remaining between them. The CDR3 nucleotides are TGCGCCAGCGGAGAAGGCGGCGAGCAGTACTTC. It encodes CASGEGGEQYF.

CDR3 nucleotide sequence: TGTGCCAGCTCACCCCGCCGGGACAGAAACACTGAAGCTTTCTTT. This gives the protein CASSPRRDRNTEAFF. The V and J genes are TRBV18 and TRBJ1-1, with 7 bases matching TRBD1. J was trimmed by 2 bases and V by 3 bases; bases with no gene match: 6. This CDR3 has 15 residues. Germline CDR1 reads KGHSH; CDR2 reads LQKENI.

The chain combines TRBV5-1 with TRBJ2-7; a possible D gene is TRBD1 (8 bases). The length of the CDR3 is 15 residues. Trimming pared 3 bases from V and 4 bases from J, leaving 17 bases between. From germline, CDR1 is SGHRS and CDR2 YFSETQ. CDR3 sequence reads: CASSSRGTGGYEQYF. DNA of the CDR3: TGCGCCAGCAGCTCGCGGGGGACAGGAGGGTACGAGCAGTACTTC.

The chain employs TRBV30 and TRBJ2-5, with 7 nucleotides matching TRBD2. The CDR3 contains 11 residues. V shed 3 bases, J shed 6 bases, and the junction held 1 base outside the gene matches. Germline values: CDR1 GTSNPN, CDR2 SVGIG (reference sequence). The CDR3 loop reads CAWRREKTQYF. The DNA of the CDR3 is TGTGCCTGGAGGCGGGAGAAGACCCAGTACTTC.

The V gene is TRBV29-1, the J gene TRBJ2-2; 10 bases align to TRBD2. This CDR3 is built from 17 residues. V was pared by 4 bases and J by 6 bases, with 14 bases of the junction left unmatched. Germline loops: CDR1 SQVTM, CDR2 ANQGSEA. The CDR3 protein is CSVGTYSSGGLPGELFF. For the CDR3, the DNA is TGCAGCGTTGGGACATATTCTAGCGGGGGCCTCCCCGGGGAGCTGTTTTTT.